These 22 T cell receptor beta chains were all obtained from the same sample, sequenced in a study of blood T cell repertoires in COVID-19. Data came from immunoSEQ multiplex PCR; TCRdb stores just in-frame clones and leaves some out. The sample lists 70,000 to 95,000 clones; more than 70% were seen once. Sequenced input: peripheral blood. The receptors shown here come from a man over 45 with acute or convalescent COVID-19.

The chain couples TRBV19 to TRBJ1-1, with D maybe TRBD1 (5 bases). The CDR3 sequence is 16 residues long. V was clipped by 10 bases and J by 1 base, with 22 bases between them. Germline CDR1 and CDR2: LNHDA and SQIVND (reference sequence). The CDR3 nucleotides are TGTGCCACCAACAACGGGGGGAGGAGATGGAACACTGAAGCTTTCTTT. The encoded protein is CATNNGGRRWNTEAFF.

The rearrangement joins TRBV11-2 to TRBJ2-5; 8 bases map to TRBD2. Germline loops: CDR1 SGHAT, CDR2 FQNNGV. This CDR3 comprises 17 residues. With V trimmed by 6 bases and J by 1 base, 13 bases remained unmatched. In DNA, the CDR3 is TGTGCCAGCAGTTCACCCCAGCGGGGGAGCTTCCAAGAGACCCAGTACTTC. It yields the protein CASSSPQRGSFQETQYF.

The chain employs TRBV11-1 and TRBJ1-5; tentatively, D is TRBD1 (6 bases). V was trimmed by 6 bases and J by 4 bases, leaving 10 bases between them. The CDR3 is 13 residues long. CDR1 SGHAT and CDR2 FQDESV come from the germline V gene (reference sequence). CDR3 nucleotides: TGTGCCAGCAGTTTGGGACATAATCAGCCCCAGCATTTT. Protein product: CASSLGHNQPQHF.

CDR3 DNA sequence: TGTGCCAGCAGCCCCGGGGGACTAAGGGTCACTGAAGCTTTCTTT. It codes for CASSPGGLRVTEAFF. This sequence joins TRBV9 and TRBJ1-1; possible D gene TRBD1, 5 bases. The V end lost 4 bases, the J end lost 4 bases, and 17 bases lay between the germline ends. CDR3 length: 15 amino acids. In germline, CDR1 is SGDLS, CDR2 YYNGEE. The complete variable domain, with remaining parts taken from reference TRBV9 and TRBJ1-1, reads DSGVTQTPKHLITATGQRVTLRCSPRSGDLSVYWYQQSLDQGLQFLIQYYNGEERAKGNILERFSAQQFPDLHSELNLSSLELGDSALYFCASSPGGLRVTEAFFGQGTRLTVV.

The rearrangement uses TRBV11-2 and TRBJ2-7, with D possibly matching TRBD1 (6 bases). The CDR3 is 13 residues long. The germline V gene has CDR1 SGHAT and CDR2 FQNNGV. Trimming stripped 1 base from V and 2 bases from J, with 6 bases between. As DNA, the CDR3 is TGTGCCAGCAGCTTAGGGACAGCCTACGAGCAGTACGTC. Translated: CASSLGTAYEQYV.

The chain employs TRBV27 and TRBJ2-1, with D tentatively TRBD1 (6 bases). Per the germline V gene, CDR1 is MNHEY and CDR2 is SMNVEV (reference sequence). The CDR3 contains 15 residues. The ends were cut back, 5 bases at V and 0 bases at J, with 11 bases in the middle. In nucleotides, the CDR3 is TGTGCCAGCAGTACGGACAGCAGCTCCTACAATGAGCAGTTCTTC. It encodes CASSTDSSSYNEQFF.

The gene calls are TRBV3-1 (or the pseudogene TRBV3-2) and TRBJ2-2, with 10 bases matching TRBD2. CDR3 size: 18 residues. Germline lookup yields CDR1 LGHDT and CDR2 YNNKEL (reference sequence). V dropped 2 bases and J dropped 1; count of bases not matched to a gene: 7. The CDR3 loop reads CASSQWQAGGRNTGELFF. The DNA for the CDR3 is TGTGCCAGCAGCCAATGGCAAGCGGGGGGGCGGAACACCGGGGAGCTGTTTTTT.

The chain carries TRBV13 and TRBJ1-1; unclear D gene. The CDR3 extends over 14 amino acids. V shed 3 bases and J shed 1 base, with 9 bases lying between them. Germline lookup yields CDR1 PRHDT and CDR2 FYEKMQ (reference sequence). Written as DNA, the CDR3 is TGTGCCAGCAGCTTCCTCGGAGAGAACACTGAAGCTTTCTTT. Encoded protein: CASSFLGENTEAFF.

This chain joins TRBV11-2 and TRBJ1-1; 9 bases map to TRBD1. The CDR3 has 16 amino acids. The V segment lost 5 bases and the J segment 0 bases; nucleotides outside the gene matches: 7. Germline V gives CDR1 SGHAT, CDR2 FQNNGV. The CDR3, as DNA: TGTGCCAGCAGCAACCGGGACAGGGTCATGAACACTGAAGCTTTCTTT. Its protein product is CASSNRDRVMNTEAFF.

The chain joins TRBV4-2 to TRBJ2-1; the D gene is possibly TRBD2 (6 bases). CDR3 length: 15 amino acids. Trimming cost V 4 bases and J 7 bases, with 17 bases left between them. Germline V gene lookup returns CDR1 LGHNA and CDR2 YNFKEQ. CDR3 sequence: CASSPYRGGSNEQFF. DNA of the CDR3: TGTGCCAGCAGCCCCTATCGGGGAGGATCAAATGAGCAGTTCTTC.

The chain uses TRBV5-1 and TRBJ1-5; D gene ambiguous. The V gene lost 2 bases and the J gene lost 2 bases, with 8 bases spanning the gap. The germline CDR1 and CDR2 sequences are SGHRS and YFSETQ. The CDR3 loop spans 14 amino acids. The CDR3: CASSFVGGNQPQHF. In DNA form, the CDR3 reads TGCGCCAGCAGCTTCGTCGGGGGCAATCAGCCCCAGCATTTT.

The genes are TRBV7-3 and TRBJ2-1; TRBD2 agrees at 8 bases. This CDR3 spans 15 amino acids. Per the germline V gene, CDR1 is SGHTA and CDR2 is FQGTGA. V was pared by 2 bases and J by 6 bases, with 6 bases of the junction left unmatched. The CDR3 loop reads CASSLLVAGLNEQFF. CDR3 DNA sequence: TGTGCCAGCAGCTTATTAGTAGCGGGACTCAATGAGCAGTTCTTC.

This clone has just a few counts. This chain uses TRBV7-3 with TRBJ2-7, with TRBD2 matching over 10 bases. CDR3 length: 17 residues. Germline-derived CDR1 and CDR2 are SGHTA and FQGTGA. The V segment lost 2 bases and the J segment 2 bases; nucleotides outside the gene matches: 9. Written as DNA, the CDR3 is TGTGCCAGCAGCTTACTAGCGGGAGCAGACGGGGCCTACGAGCAGTACTTC. Amino acids: CASSLLAGADGAYEQYF.

V gene TRBV19 combines with J gene TRBJ2-2; 7 nucleotides align to TRBD1. The CDR3 covers 15 residues. The V gene's germline CDR1 is LNHDA and CDR2 SQIVND (reference sequence). Trimming cost V 6 bases and J 2 bases; bases outside gene matches: 6. CDR3 sequence reads: CASRSGQANTGELFF. In nucleotides, the CDR3 is TGTGCCAGTAGGAGTGGACAGGCCAACACCGGGGAGCTGTTTTTT. Full variable domain (rest looked up from reference TRBV19 and TRBJ2-2): DGGITQSPKYLFRKEGQNVTLSCEQNLNHDAMYWYRQDPGQGLRLIYYSQIVNDFQKGDIAEGYSVSREKKESFPLTVTSAQKNPTAFYLCASRSGQANTGELFFGEGSRLTVL.

CDR3 in amino acids: CASSKASSGGRMNTEAFF. CDR3 nucleotide sequence: TGTGCCAGCAGCAAAGCCTCCTCAGGGGGCCGGATGAACACTGAAGCTTTCTTT. This sequence joins TRBV21-1 and TRBJ1-1; the table assigns TRBD1, which was not confirmed against the DNA. TRBV21-1 is assigned pseudogene status. This CDR3 is 18 amino acids long.

V and J are TRBV18 and TRBJ1-1; D may be TRBD1 (6 bases). The CDR3 sequence is 13 residues long. From germline, CDR1 is KGHSH and CDR2 LQKENI. V lost 5 bases, J lost 4 bases, and 11 bases lay in between. In DNA, the CDR3 is TGTGCCAGCTCAGAGCCCAGGGGCACTGAAGCTTTCTTT. It codes for CASSEPRGTEAFF. Full variable domain (rest looked up from reference TRBV18 and TRBJ1-1): NAGVMQNPRHLVRRRGQEARLRCSPMKGHSHVYWYRQLPEEGLKFMVYLQKENIIDESGMPKERFSAEFPKEGPSILRIQQVVRGDSAAYFCASSEPRGTEAFFGQGTRLTVV.

The chain couples TRBV6-2 or TRBV6-3 to TRBJ1-1, with 7 bases that match TRBD1. Germline V gene data show CDR1 as MNHEY and CDR2 as SVGEGT. Trimming at V came to 5 bases and at J to 4 bases, leaving 10 bases not matched to a gene. The CDR3 extends over 15 amino acids. CDR3 sequence (DNA): TGTGCCAGCAGTCTCTACAGGGGAGAGGGCACTGAAGCTTTCTTT. Amino acid sequence: CASSLYRGEGTEAFF.

The chain carries TRBV28 and TRBJ1-5; 9 positions match TRBD1. Germline trimming cut 6 bases from V and 5 bases from J; bases unmatched to any gene: 5. This CDR3 is 14 amino acids long. Germline V lookup: CDR1 MDHEN, CDR2 SYDVKM. CDR3 DNA sequence: TGTGCCAGCAGCACCGGGACAGGGTATCAGCCCCAGCATTTT. It yields the protein CASSTGTGYQPQHF.

The chain recombines TRBV19 with TRBJ2-1; 9 bases are a match to TRBD1. Germline CDR1 and CDR2: LNHDA and SQIVND (reference sequence). Losses at the gene ends were 4 bases for V and 15 bases for J; bases not matched to a gene: 10. This CDR3 has 13 amino acids. The CDR3: CASSRDRDHYPFF. In nucleotides, the CDR3 is TGTGCCAGTAGTAGGGACAGGGATCACTATCCGTTCTTC.

The gene calls are TRBV20-1 and TRBJ2-5; D is unclear. This CDR3 is 11 amino acids long. The ends were cut back, 6 bases at V and 5 bases at J, with 10 bases in the middle. Germline V CDR1 and CDR2: DFQATT, SNEGSKA (reference sequence). CDR3 protein: CSAPLLETQYF. Here the CDR3 DNA reads TGCAGTGCCCCCCTTTTGGAGACCCAGTACTTC.

The chain couples TRBV19 to TRBJ1-3; D ambiguous. The germline gives CDR1 LNHDA, CDR2 SQIVND (reference sequence). V lost 8 bases and J lost 4, with 6 bases in between. CDR3 length equals 11 residues. The chain's CDR3 is CASRGGNTIYF. DNA of the CDR3: TGTGCCAGTCGTGGCGGAAACACCATATATTTT.

V is TRBV6-5 and J is TRBJ1-2, with TRBD1 matching 9 bases. The V and J ends lost 0 bases and 7 bases, in that order; junction bases with no gene match: 6. The CDR3 runs 15 residues. Germline CDR1 is MNHEY and CDR2 is SVGAGI. The DNA for the CDR3 is TGTGCCAGCAGTTACTCGGGACAGGGAAATGGTGGCTACACCTTC. Encoded protein: CASSYSGQGNGGYTF.